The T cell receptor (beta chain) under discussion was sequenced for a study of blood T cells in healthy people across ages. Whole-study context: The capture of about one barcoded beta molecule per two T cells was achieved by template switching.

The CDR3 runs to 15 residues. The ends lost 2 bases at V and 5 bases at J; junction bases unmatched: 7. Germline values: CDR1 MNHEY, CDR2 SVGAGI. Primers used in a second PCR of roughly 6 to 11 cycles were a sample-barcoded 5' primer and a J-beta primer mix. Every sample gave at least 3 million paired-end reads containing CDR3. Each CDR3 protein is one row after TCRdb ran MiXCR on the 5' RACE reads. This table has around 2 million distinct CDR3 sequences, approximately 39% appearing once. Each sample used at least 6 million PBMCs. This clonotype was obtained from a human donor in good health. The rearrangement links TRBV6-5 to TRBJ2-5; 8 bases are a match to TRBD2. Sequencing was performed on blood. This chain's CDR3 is CASSYRGLVGETQYF. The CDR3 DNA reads TGTGCCAGCAGTTACCGGGGACTAGTTGGCGAGACCCAGTACTTC.